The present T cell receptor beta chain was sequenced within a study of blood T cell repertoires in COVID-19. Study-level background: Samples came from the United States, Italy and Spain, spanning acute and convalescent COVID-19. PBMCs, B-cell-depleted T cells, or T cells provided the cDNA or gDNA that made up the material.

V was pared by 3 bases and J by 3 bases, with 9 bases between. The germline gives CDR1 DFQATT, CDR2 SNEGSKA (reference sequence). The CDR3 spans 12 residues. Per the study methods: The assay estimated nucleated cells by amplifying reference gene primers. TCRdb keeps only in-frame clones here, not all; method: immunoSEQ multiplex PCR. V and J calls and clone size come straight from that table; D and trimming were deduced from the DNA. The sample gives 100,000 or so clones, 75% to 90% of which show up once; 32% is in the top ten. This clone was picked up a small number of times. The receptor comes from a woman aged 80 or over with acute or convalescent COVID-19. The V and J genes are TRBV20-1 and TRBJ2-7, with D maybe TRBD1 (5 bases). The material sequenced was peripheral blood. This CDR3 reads CSASRGDYEQYF. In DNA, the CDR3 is TGCAGTGCTAGTAGGGGTGACTACGAGCAGTACTTC.